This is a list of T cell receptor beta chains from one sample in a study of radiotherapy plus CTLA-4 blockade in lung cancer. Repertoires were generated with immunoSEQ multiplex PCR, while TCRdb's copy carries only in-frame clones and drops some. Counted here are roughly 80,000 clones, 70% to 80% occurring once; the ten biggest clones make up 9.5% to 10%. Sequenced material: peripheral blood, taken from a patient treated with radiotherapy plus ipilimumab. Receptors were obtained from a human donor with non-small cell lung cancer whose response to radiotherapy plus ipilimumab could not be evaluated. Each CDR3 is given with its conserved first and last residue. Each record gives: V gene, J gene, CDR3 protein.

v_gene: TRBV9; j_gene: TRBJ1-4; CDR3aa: CASSVGGGNEKLFF
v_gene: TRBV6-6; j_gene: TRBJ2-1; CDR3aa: CASASGRGGYNEQFF
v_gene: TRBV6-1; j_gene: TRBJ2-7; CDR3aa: CASSEQTYEQYF
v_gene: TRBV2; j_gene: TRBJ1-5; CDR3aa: CASRGRQGASNQPQHF
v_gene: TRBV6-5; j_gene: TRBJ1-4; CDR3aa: CASRGTGVLEEKLFF
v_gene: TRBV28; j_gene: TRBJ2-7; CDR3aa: CASRNFGTGVSGSSEQYF
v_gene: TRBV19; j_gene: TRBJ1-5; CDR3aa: CASSKSGSSNQPQHF
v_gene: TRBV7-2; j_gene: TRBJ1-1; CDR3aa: CASSLALGGYTEAFF
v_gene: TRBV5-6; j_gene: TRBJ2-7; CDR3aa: CASSLDGLAENSYEQYF
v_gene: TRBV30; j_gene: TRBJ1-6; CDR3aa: CASESSYNSPLHF
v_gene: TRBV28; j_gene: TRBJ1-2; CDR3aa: CASRPARSRPGDASYGYTF
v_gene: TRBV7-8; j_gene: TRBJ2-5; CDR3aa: CASSLEWGGATQETQYF
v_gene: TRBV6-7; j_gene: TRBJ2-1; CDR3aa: CASSYSLEEVVWDRMYNEQFF
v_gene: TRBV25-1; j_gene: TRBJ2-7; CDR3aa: CASSDRVYEQYF
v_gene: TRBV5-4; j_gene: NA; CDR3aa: CASSLHLVASGRVEQYF
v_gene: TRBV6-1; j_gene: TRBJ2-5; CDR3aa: CASRGTVQETQYF
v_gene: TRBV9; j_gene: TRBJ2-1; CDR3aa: CASSVVARQGPSEQFF
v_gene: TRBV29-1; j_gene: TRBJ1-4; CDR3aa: CSVSQGANEKLFF
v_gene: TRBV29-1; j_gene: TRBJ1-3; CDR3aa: CSVVASGNTIYF
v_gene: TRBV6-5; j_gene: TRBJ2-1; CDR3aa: CASSYSNRGYNEQFF
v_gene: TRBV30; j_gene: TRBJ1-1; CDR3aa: CAWSVSTTEAFF
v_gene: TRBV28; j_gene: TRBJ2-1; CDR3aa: CASSLRDRDYNEQFF
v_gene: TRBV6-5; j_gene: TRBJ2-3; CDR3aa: CASSKDFSNTDTQYF
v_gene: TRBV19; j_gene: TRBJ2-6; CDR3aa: CASRRQGAFGANVLTF
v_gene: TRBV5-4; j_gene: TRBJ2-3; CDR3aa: CASSPGLAGGTDTQYF
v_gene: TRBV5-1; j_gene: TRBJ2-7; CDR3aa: CASSLADRGPSYEQYF
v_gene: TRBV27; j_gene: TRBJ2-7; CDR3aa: CASSSRLPSNEQYF
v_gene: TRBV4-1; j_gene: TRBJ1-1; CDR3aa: CASSPPRTGGMNTEAFF
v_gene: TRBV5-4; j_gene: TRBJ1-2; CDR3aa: CASSLGRGAGYGYTF
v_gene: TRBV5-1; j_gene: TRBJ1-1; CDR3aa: CASTGTGVVNTEAFF